Here is one TCR beta chain with its context. Its antigen is not identified. This sample was included in a study of shared clonotypes between healthy human individuals. TCRdb's table, derived via immunoSEQ multiplex PCR, lists solely in-frame clones and lacks some. The sample has approximately 2,300,000 clones, 85% to 95% seen once. Study observations and caveats: Estimated richness values were generally larger in naive subsets than in memory subsets. Generation of non-shared clonotypes was less probable than generation of clonotypes shared by all four donors.

The origin of this receptor is a man between 18 and 35 years old in good health. Some clones in this sample may be carry-over from other donors' samples. The sequenced material came from naive CD4+ T cells from PBMCs. Noted subset: CD45RA+ positively selected.

The chain's CDR3 is CAISRLAGLNNEQFF. Written as DNA, the CDR3 is TGTGCCATCAGCCGACTAGCGGGACTTAACAATGAGCAGTTCTTC. The chain is built from TRBV10-3 and TRBJ2-1; 11 bases line up with TRBD2. V dropped 6 bases and J dropped 5; count of bases not matched to a gene: 6. This CDR3 has 15 amino acids. Germline V gene sequence: CDR1 ENHRY, CDR2 SYGVKD.